These 18 T cell receptor beta chains came from one sample sequenced in a study of blood T cell repertoires in COVID-19. Assay used: immunoSEQ multiplex PCR; TCRdb lists only in-frame clones, some missing. Among more than 150,000 clones, roughly 90% were seen once, and the ten largest hold roughly 6.7%. The sample taken for sequencing was peripheral blood. Receptors originate from a man between 35 and 55 years old with acute or convalescent COVID-19.

The chain is built from TRBV7-9 and TRBJ2-7; 7 bases are shared with TRBD2. With V trimmed by 1 base and J by 3 bases, 6 bases remained unmatched. The CDR3 covers 15 residues. Germline CDR1 and CDR2: SEHNR and FQNEAQ (reference sequence). The CDR3 protein is CASSLDLGGYYEQYF. The CDR3 DNA reads as TGTGCCAGCAGCTTAGACTTGGGGGGGTACTACGAGCAGTACTTC.

The V call is TRBV11-3, the J call TRBJ2-2; the D gene is possibly TRBD1 (6 bases). Looked up from germline, CDR1 is SGHNT and CDR2 is YENEEA. The CDR3 loop spans 16 amino acids. Trimming took off 5 bases at V and 3 bases at J, with 16 bases between the two ends. The CDR3 is CASSRKTGRDTGELFF. The CDR3 nucleotides read TGTGCCAGCAGCCGCAAAACAGGGCGGGACACCGGGGAGCTGTTTTTT. Based on the CDR3 plus reference TRBV11-3 and TRBJ2-2, the full variable domain is EAGVVQSPRYKIIEKKQPVAFWCNPISGHNTLYWYLQNLGQGPELLIRYENEEAVDDSQLPKDRFSAERLKGVDSTLKIQPAELGDSAVYLCASSRKTGRDTGELFFGEGSRLTVL.

The chain recombines TRBV28 with TRBJ1-4; D is perhaps TRBD1 (5 bases). Germline V gene lookup returns CDR1 MDHEN and CDR2 SYDVKM. The V end was cut by 5 bases, the J end by 7 bases, with 14 bases between. The CDR3 covers 14 residues. Written as DNA, the CDR3 is TGTGCCAGCAGTGCGACGGGGCGGGGTGAAAAACTGTTTTTT. It encodes CASSATGRGEKLFF. The full variable domain, completed using reference TRBV28 and TRBJ1-4, is DVKVTQSSRYLVKRTGEKVFLECVQDMDHENMFWYRQDPGLGLRLIYFSYDVKMKEKGDIPEGYSVSREKKERFSLILESASTNQTSMYLCASSATGRGEKLFFGSGTQLSVL.

The table lists this clone with a count of one. CDR3 residues: CASSALGGEGANVLTF. The CDR3, as DNA: TGTGCCAGCAGTGCGCTAGGGGGCGAAGGGGCCAACGTCCTGACTTTC. The V call is TRBV2, the J call TRBJ2-6, with 7 bases identical to TRBD1. Germline CDR1 and CDR2: SNHLY and FYNNEI. Trimming at V came to 4 bases and at J to 4 bases, leaving 7 bases not matched to a gene. The CDR3 consists of 16 residues.

V usage is TRBV7-9 and J usage is TRBJ1-4; weak D call: TRBD1 (6 bases). Germline CDR1 and CDR2: SEHNR and FQNEAQ (reference sequence). The CDR3 spans 16 residues. V lost 3 bases, J lost 4 bases, and 15 bases lay in between. CDR3 DNA: TGTGCCAGCAGCTTCGTTCTACAGGGATATAATGAAAAACTGTTTTTT. It is translated as CASSFVLQGYNEKLFF.

The chain carries TRBV5-1 and TRBJ2-1, with TRBD2 matching 9 bases. The CDR3 covers 15 residues. The J segment lost 10 bases and the V segment lost 0 bases, leaving 8 bases of the junction unmatched. Germline CDR1 and CDR2: SGHRS and YFSETQ. The CDR3 DNA reads as TGCGCCAGCAGCTTGGCACCTAGCGGGGTAGGGGAGCAGTTCTTC. Protein sequence: CASSLAPSGVGEQFF.

The chain joins TRBV6-1 to TRBJ2-3; 10 nucleotides align to TRBD2. Germline V lookup: CDR1 MNHNS, CDR2 SASEGT. There are 17 residues in the CDR3. V lost 1 base and J lost 2; bases outside the gene matches: 6. For the CDR3, the DNA is TGTGCCAGCAGTGAAGGGACTAGCGGCGCTTTCACAGATACGCAGTATTTT. This encodes CASSEGTSGAFTDTQYF.

This clone was recorded once. The J gene is TRBJ1-6, the V gene TRBV27, with 7 bases fitting TRBD1. The CDR3 loop spans 14 amino acids. Per germline, CDR1 MNHEY and CDR2 SMNVEV (reference sequence). The J segment lost 6 bases and the V segment lost 5 bases, leaving 4 bases of the junction unmatched. CDR3 nucleotide sequence: TGTGCCAGCAGTGTACAGGGGTTTAATTCACCCCTCCACTTT. Its protein is CASSVQGFNSPLHF.

The chain carries TRBV6-1 and TRBJ2-1; 14 bases match TRBD2. CDR3 length equals 16 residues. CDR1 and CDR2 from the germline V gene are MNHNS and SASEGT. Trimming removed 4 bases from V and 6 bases from J; junction bases left unmatched: 5. Written as DNA, the CDR3 is TGTGCCAGCAGTGTGACTAGCGGGGGGGTAGGCAATGAGCAGTTCTTC. As protein: CASSVTSGGVGNEQFF.

The count of this clone is one. The chain combines TRBV5-8 with TRBJ2-5, with D tentatively TRBD2 (5 bases). The V end lost 2 bases, the J end lost 0 bases, and 11 bases lay between the germline ends. The CDR3 runs to 15 residues. The V gene's germline CDR1 is SGHTS and CDR2 YDEGEE. The CDR3 protein is CASSLLENYQETQYF. The CDR3 coding sequence is TGTGCCAGCAGCTTACTAGAAAATTACCAAGAGACCCAGTACTTC.

In nucleotides, the CDR3 is TGTGCCAGCAGCAGGACAGCTAACTATGGCTACACCTTC. Its translation is CASSRTANYGYTF. This chain uses TRBV7-2 with TRBJ1-2; maybe TRBD1 (6 bases). Trimming removed 5 bases from V and 0 bases from J, with 7 bases in between. The CDR3 has 13 amino acids. Looked up from germline, CDR1 is SGHTA and CDR2 is FQGNSA.

This clone was detected only once. The rearrangement links TRBV3-1 (or the pseudogene TRBV3-2) to TRBJ1-6; 9 positions match TRBD1. After removal of 2 bases from V and 7 bases from J, the junction contained 6 bases not matched to a gene. CDR1 is LGHDT, CDR2 YNNKEL, per germline (reference sequence). The CDR3 extends over 16 amino acids. The CDR3 DNA reads TGTGCCAGCAGCCAACCTTCCGGGACAGGGAATTCACCCCTCCACTTT. Translating gives CASSQPSGTGNSPLHF.

Of note for this clone: Sequence at one end of the junction differs from germline and may be a read error. The gene calls are TRBV7-7 and TRBJ1-5; 9 bases map to TRBD1. The CDR3 is made up of 17 amino acids. Looked up from germline, CDR1 is SSHAT and CDR2 is FNYEAQ (reference sequence). The CDR3 sequence is CASSFGQGSSSNQPQHF. CDR3 DNA sequence: TGTGCTAGCAGCTTCGGACAGGGGAGTAGTAGCAATCAGCCCCAGCATTTT.

The chain joins TRBV4-1 to TRBJ2-2; 12 bases are shared with TRBD2. The CDR3 runs 16 residues. CDR1 MGHRA and CDR2 YSYEKL come from the germline V gene. Unmatched junction bases numbered 6, after V lost 4 bases and J lost 6 bases. The CDR3 nucleotides are TGCGCCAGCAGCCTAGCTAGCGGGGGGGCTTCCGGGGAGCTGTTTTTT. The encoded protein is CASSLASGGASGELFF.

J is TRBJ2-1 and V is TRBV6-5; D is ambiguous. CDR3 length: 12 residues. The germline gives CDR1 MNHEY, CDR2 SVGAGI. Trimming shortened V by 4 bases and J by 5 bases, and 6 bases separated the two germline ends. This CDR3 reads CASSSVNNEQFF. The DNA for the CDR3 is TGTGCCAGCAGTTCGGTTAACAATGAGCAGTTCTTC.

This clone appeared once. The chain is built from TRBV5-1 and TRBJ2-3; tentative D call: TRBD2 (6 bases). Germline V gene data show CDR1 as SGHRS and CDR2 as YFSETQ. The CDR3 totals 14 residues. V shed 1 base and J shed 6 bases, with 12 bases lying between them. The CDR3 sequence: CASSLPGGGDTQYF. CDR3 coding DNA: TGCGCCAGCAGCTTGCCCGGGGGAGGCGATACGCAGTATTTT.

J is TRBJ1-2 and V is TRBV25-1, with a weak D call TRBD1 (6 bases). V was cut by 3 bases and J by 6 bases, with 17 bases left in between. The CDR3 spans 15 residues. In germline, CDR1 is MGHDK, CDR2 SYGVNS. The CDR3 region has the DNA TGTGCCAGCAGTGAGGTGGCGGGGGGGGCGCATGGCTACACCTTC. Protein sequence: CASSEVAGGAHGYTF.

A single count supports this clone. V is TRBV6-2 or TRBV6-3 and J is TRBJ2-5, with D maybe TRBD2 (5 bases). The V end lost 4 bases, the J end lost 1 base, and 10 bases lay between the germline ends. CDR1 MNHEY and CDR2 SVGEGT come from the germline V gene. The CDR3 consists of 14 residues. CDR3 sequence: CASSSRGVQETQYF. CDR3 in DNA: TGTGCCAGCAGTTCCCGGGGAGTCCAAGAGACCCAGTACTTC.